Ten or more counts support the clone carrying this T cell receptor (beta chain). Between the trimmed V and J ends, which lost 0 bases and 7 bases, there was a span of 8 bases. The V gene's germline CDR1 is SGHRS and CDR2 YFSETQ. The CDR3 consists of 14 residues. The TCR beta CDR3 regions underwent amplification from RNA transcripts. Investigators did first-round RT-PCR with HTBI primers, then second-round multiplex PCR. TCRdb re-called the multiplex PCR reads through MiXCR, storing one row per CDR3 protein. The sample contains fewer than 650,000 distinct CDR3 sequences, about 20% of which appear only once. The data are from a study of Graves' ophthalmopathy and Graves' hyperthyroidism. Study at large: Peripheral blood sampling preceded any treatment and occurred at initial diagnosis.

V usage is TRBV5-1 and J usage is TRBJ1-6, with D maybe TRBD1 (5 bases). The source material was peripheral blood. This TCR derives from a woman between 18 and 29 years old with stable Graves' hyperthyroidism. Some clones in this sample may be carry-over from other donors' samples. The CDR3 loop is CASSLAGPNSPLHF. Here the CDR3 DNA reads TGCGCCAGCAGCTTGGCGGGGCCGAATTCACCCCTCCACTTT. The full variable domain, rest sourced from reference TRBV5-1 and TRBJ1-6, is KAGVTQTPRYLIKTRGQQVTLSCSPISGHRSVSWYQQTPGQGLQFLFEYFSETQRNKGNFPGRFSGRQFSNSRSEMNVSTLELGDSALYLCASSLAGPNSPLHFGNGTRLTVT.